The 24 T cell receptor beta chains in this list originate from one sample, sequenced in a study of T cell repertoires in cytomegalovirus infection. From the reads, TCRdb called clonotypes with MiXCR, one entry per CDR3 protein. Here the sample spans hundreds of thousands of distinct CDR3 sequences, roughly a sixth being singletons. The specimen sequenced was PBMCs. The source is a human donor in good health (CMV status not recorded). Some clones in this sample may be carry-over from other donors' samples.

The rearrangement uses TRBV19 and TRBJ1-5; a possible D gene is TRBD1 (5 bases). Germline V gives CDR1 LNHDA, CDR2 SQIVND (reference sequence). The CDR3 runs 13 residues. V was shortened by 5 bases and J by 6 bases, with 11 bases between the two germline ends. The CDR3 DNA sequence: TGTGCCAGTAGTCCAGGGAAATCTCAGCCCCAGCATTTT. This encodes CASSPGKSQPQHF.

Many counts were recorded for this clonotype. The chain carries TRBV7-9 and TRBJ1-2; TRBD1 might be the D (6 bases). Trimming pared 6 bases from V and 1 base from J, leaving 15 bases between. The CDR3 is 15 amino acids. Germline V gives CDR1 SEHNR, CDR2 FQNEAQ (reference sequence). CDR3 in amino acids: CASSFLQGVNYGYTF. CDR3 DNA sequence: TGTGCCAGCAGTTTTCTACAGGGAGTTAACTATGGCTACACCTTC.

This clonotype showed up just a few times. The rearrangement links TRBV18 to TRBJ1-6; unclear D gene. V was cut by 6 bases and J by 5 bases, with 11 bases left in between. CDR1 and CDR2 from the germline V gene are KGHSH and LQKENI. The CDR3 loop spans 14 amino acids. This chain's CDR3 is CASSGDGNNSPLHF. DNA for the CDR3: TGTGCCAGCTCGGGTGATGGGAATAATTCACCCCTCCACTTT.

This chain connects TRBV20-1 to TRBJ1-1; D call uncertain. The CDR3 is 11 residues long. Germline V gives CDR1 DFQATT, CDR2 SNEGSKA (reference sequence). V lost 4 bases, J lost 11 bases, and 14 bases lay in between. The CDR3 DNA reads TGCAGTGCTACCCCCCAAAGTGATGCTTTCTTT. Its protein product is CSATPQSDAFF.

This clonotype was counted a few times. The chain uses TRBV20-1 and TRBJ1-1, with D possibly matching TRBD1 (5 bases). The germline V gene encodes CDR1 DFQATT and CDR2 SNEGSKA (reference sequence). Trimming took off 0 bases at V and 3 bases at J, with 14 bases between the two ends. The CDR3 consists of 15 residues. CDR3 protein: CSARDFRTQYTEAFF. The CDR3 DNA sequence: TGCAGTGCTAGAGATTTCCGGACACAGTACACTGAAGCTTTCTTT.

This clonotype was counted ten times or more. J is TRBJ1-1 and V is TRBV28; 9 bases match TRBD1. The CDR3 spans 17 residues. The germline gives CDR1 MDHEN, CDR2 SYDVKM. V was pared by 5 bases and J by 6 bases, with 16 bases of the junction left unmatched. Here the CDR3 reads CASSGGTGRKGSAEAFF. Here the CDR3 DNA reads TGTGCCAGCAGTGGAGGGACAGGGAGAAAAGGAAGCGCTGAAGCTTTCTTT.

This chain links TRBV4-2 with TRBJ2-1, with D unclear. The germline V and J ends were trimmed by 0 bases and 4 bases, with 16 bases remaining between them. Germline CDR1 reads LGHNA; CDR2 reads YNFKEQ. This CDR3 comprises 17 residues. The CDR3 DNA follows: TGTGCCAGCAGCCAAGAGAGGCTCGACTCACTTTACAATGAGCAGTTCTTC. Its protein product is CASSQERLDSLYNEQFF.

This clonotype occurred a few times. This sequence joins TRBV29-1 and TRBJ1-2; no clear D gene. In germline, CDR1 is SQVTM, CDR2 ANQGSEA. This CDR3 has 10 residues. V lost 0 bases, J lost 8 bases, and 4 bases lay in between. CDR3 loop: CSVEDPGYTF. CDR3 DNA sequence: TGCAGCGTTGAAGATCCCGGCTACACCTTC.

This sequence joins TRBV19 and TRBJ2-2; TRBD1 agrees at 8 bases. Trimming removed 4 bases from V and 4 bases from J; junction bases left unmatched: 11. CDR1 and CDR2 from the germline V gene are LNHDA and SQIVND (reference sequence). The CDR3 is 17 amino acids. The CDR3 sequence is CASSKHPGQVITGELFF. The CDR3 DNA reads as TGTGCCAGTAGTAAACATCCGGGACAGGTTATCACCGGGGAGCTGTTTTTT.

This clonotype came up a few times. The CDR3 nucleotides read TGTGCCAGCATAGCTGCTAGCTCCTACAATGAGCAGTTCTTC. Encoded protein: CASIAASSYNEQFF. The rearrangement links TRBV28 to TRBJ2-1; unclear D gene. The V gene's germline CDR1 is MDHEN and CDR2 SYDVKM. This CDR3 is built from 14 residues. V gave up 7 bases and J gave up 0 bases, with 10 bases separating them.

V is TRBV18 and J is TRBJ1-3, with TRBD1 matching over 10 bases. The CDR3 contains 15 residues. Trimming took 0 bases from V and 8 from J; bases not matched to a gene: 4. CDR1 and CDR2 (germline): KGHSH, LQKENI. CDR3 amino acids: CASSPPDRGSDTIYF. Written as DNA, the CDR3 is TGTGCCAGCTCACCACCGGACAGGGGGTCGGACACCATATATTTT.

The sample holds many counts of this clonotype. The chain is built from TRBV7-8 and TRBJ2-3, with D possibly being TRBD1 or TRBD2 (5 bases each). The V and J ends lost 4 bases and 10 bases respectively, with 15 bases between them. The CDR3 sequence is 13 residues long. CDR1 is SGHVS and CDR2 is FQNEAQ in the germline V gene. CDR3 amino acids: CASSSGRSGSQYF. For the CDR3, the DNA is TGTGCCAGCAGCTCGGGACGGTCGGGTTCGCAGTATTTT.

Only a few counts were recorded for this clonotype. The genes are TRBV6-6 and TRBJ1-4; no clear D. CDR1 and CDR2 (germline): MNHNY, SVGAGI (reference sequence). V lost 5 bases and J 0 bases, leaving 10 bases between the germline ends. CDR3 length: 15 amino acids. CDR3 in DNA: TGTGCCAGCAGTCCTGACGGATCAACTAATGAAAAACTGTTTTTT. Amino acid sequence: CASSPDGSTNEKLFF.

This clonotype was counted ten times or more. CDR3 loop: CASSLTVAGGPRLTDTQYF. The CDR3 coding sequence is TGTGCCAGCAGTCTCACGGTAGCGGGGGGCCCACGTCTCACAGATACGCAGTATTTT. V gene TRBV12-3 or TRBV12-4 combines with J gene TRBJ2-3, with TRBD2 identical over 10 bases. The CDR3 runs 19 residues. V was clipped by 5 bases and J by 2 bases; unmatched bases: 16.

This clonotype was picked up many times. The chain recombines TRBV12-3 or TRBV12-4 with TRBJ1-5; a possible D gene is TRBD1 (6 bases). CDR3 length: 14 residues. V lost 5 bases and J 7 bases, leaving 15 bases between the germline ends. The CDR3 DNA sequence: TGTGCCAGCAGTCCACCACAGGGTGCCCAGCCCCAGCATTTT. Amino acid sequence: CASSPPQGAQPQHF.

There are a few counts of this clonotype. This rearrangement joins TRBV29-1 to TRBJ1-2; D is undetermined. The CDR3 covers 12 residues. V dropped 0 bases and J dropped 1 base, with 3 bases sitting between them. Germline CDR1 SQVTM, CDR2 ANQGSEA. The CDR3 nucleotides are TGCAGCGTTGAAGACCTTAACTATGGCTACACCTTC. Translation gives CSVEDLNYGYTF.

J is TRBJ2-2 and V is TRBV6-2 or TRBV6-3; D is uncertain. Germline CDR1 reads MNHEY; CDR2 reads SVGEGT. The CDR3 loop spans 13 amino acids. Trimming took off 2 bases at V and 6 bases at J, with 7 bases between the two ends. The CDR3 is CASSYLWSGELFF. CDR3 DNA sequence: TGTGCCAGCAGTTACCTCTGGTCCGGGGAGCTGTTTTTT.

This chain links TRBV29-1 with TRBJ1-4; D possibly corresponds to TRBD1 (5 bases). The CDR3 is 14 amino acids. V lost 6 bases to trimming and J lost 4 bases, with 15 bases between them. The germline V gene encodes CDR1 SQVTM and CDR2 ANQGSEA. The CDR3 here is CSVGKPGDNEKLFF. CDR3 coding DNA: TGCAGCGTAGGCAAGCCGGGGGATAATGAAAAACTGTTTTTT.

This clonotype was counted a few times. This chain links TRBV20-1 with TRBJ1-1; the match to TRBD1 covers 11 bases. The CDR3 spans 15 residues. The V and J ends lost 4 bases and 3 bases, in that order; junction bases with no gene match: 7. In germline, CDR1 is DFQATT, CDR2 SNEGSKA (reference sequence). The DNA for the CDR3 is TGCAGTGCTAATCCCCGGACAGGGGGCTACACTGAAGCTTTCTTT. It codes for CSANPRTGGYTEAFF.

The chain joins TRBV5-8 to TRBJ1-2; D uncertain. CDR3 length equals 10 residues. CDR1 is SGHTS and CDR2 is YDEGEE in the germline V gene. Trimming shortened V by 5 bases and J by 4 bases, and 3 bases separated the two germline ends. This chain's CDR3 is CASSVYGYTF. The CDR3 region has the DNA TGTGCCAGCAGTGTCTATGGCTACACCTTC.

In this sample, this clonotype turned up a few times. V is TRBV28 and J is TRBJ1-3, with a weak D call TRBD1 (5 bases). The V gene lost 7 bases and the J gene lost 2 bases, with 12 bases spanning the gap. This CDR3 spans 14 amino acids. Germline lookup yields CDR1 MDHEN and CDR2 SYDVKM. The DNA for the CDR3 is TGTGCCAGCACGGCGGGGGACGCTGGAAACACCATATATTTT. Its translation is CASTAGDAGNTIYF.

In its sample, this clonotype was seen many times. The chain employs TRBV7-2 and TRBJ1-1; D call uncertain. V lost 2 bases and J 1 base, leaving 8 bases between the germline ends. From germline, CDR1 is SGHTA and CDR2 FQGNSA. This CDR3 region has 14 residues. As DNA, the CDR3 is TGTGCCAGCAGCTTATTATACCAGAACACTGAAGCTTTCTTT. Residues: CASSLLYQNTEAFF.

Comments on this clonotype: Mismatch with germline at one junction end may stem from a read error. This chain links TRBV5-3 with TRBJ2-5, with 7 bases matching TRBD1. TRBV5-3 is flagged as an ORF with uncertain function. The length of the CDR3 is 15 residues. CDR3 sequence (DNA): TGTGCCAGCAGCTGGGACAGCGCATCCCAAGAGACCCAGTACTTC. It translates to CASSWDSASQETQYF.

In this sample, this clonotype turned up many times. This chain's CDR3 is CASSLQGLSYNEQFF. DNA of the CDR3: TGTGCCAGCAGCCTTCAGGGGCTCTCCTACAATGAGCAGTTCTTC. The J gene is TRBJ2-1, the V gene TRBV7-9, with D possibly matching TRBD1 (6 bases). Germline V gives CDR1 SEHNR, CDR2 FQNEAQ (reference sequence). The CDR3 totals 15 residues. Between the trimmed V and J ends, which lost 5 bases and 0 bases, there was a span of 11 bases. Together with reference TRBV7-9 and TRBJ2-1, the CDR3 gives the full variable domain: DTGVSQNPRHKITKRGQNVTFRCDPISEHNRLYWYRQTLGQGPEFLTYFQNEAQLEKSRLLSDRFSAERPKGSFSTLEIQRTEQGDSAMYLCASSLQGLSYNEQFFGPGTRLTVL.